The clone carrying this T cell receptor beta chain was seen a few times. From germline, CDR1 is LNHNV and CDR2 YYDKDF (reference sequence). Deletions cut 3 bases from V and 8 bases from J, with 16 bases between. This CDR3 comprises 14 residues. The data are from a study of T cells in Graves' hyperthyroidism and ophthalmopathy. Researchers took RNA transcripts and amplified the TCR beta CDR3 regions from them. A set of HTBI primers served as the primers for a first-round RT-PCR of the TCR CDR3. TCRdb fed the multiplex PCR reads into MiXCR, producing one record per CDR3 protein. The data show a few hundred thousand distinct CDR3 sequences, with around 45% seen just once and around 20% held by the top ten.

Sequencing input: peripheral blood or thyroid tissue (not recorded which). V gene TRBV15 combines with J gene TRBJ2-5, with D perhaps being TRBD1 or TRBD2 (5 bases each). The clonotype comes from an adult woman with Graves' disease, either hyperthyroidism or ophthalmopathy (not recorded which). CDR3 sequence: CATSRGIGTATQYF. The CDR3 DNA reads as TGTGCCACCAGCAGGGGGATCGGGACGGCTACCCAGTACTTC.